The 5 T cell receptor beta chains below were found in one sample sequenced in a study of T-cell reconstitution after alpha-beta-depleted transplantation in children. For TCRbeta, the library was prepared with unique molecular identifiers. TCRdb processed the PCR reads anew with MiXCR; each CDR3 protein has one entry. The repertoire holds about 540,000 distinct CDR3 sequences, with roughly 18% as singletons. This material consisted of PBMCs from the stem cell graft donor, taken from the stem cell graft. The receptors stem from a human donor who donated a stem cell graft to a child with acute lymphoblastic leukemia.

The chain joins TRBV20-1 to TRBJ2-7; TRBD1 matches 8 bases. Trimming removed 6 bases from V and 2 bases from J; junction bases left unmatched: 9. This CDR3 spans 14 amino acids. CDR1 is DFQATT and CDR2 is SNEGSKA in the germline V gene (reference sequence). In nucleotides, the CDR3 is TGCAGTGCCGCTACAGGGGGTTGGACCTACGAGCAGTACTTC. Its protein is CSAATGGWTYEQYF.

This clonotype has more than one count but fewer than ten. V is TRBV11-1 and J is TRBJ2-3; D is possibly TRBD2 (6 bases). This CDR3 region has 18 residues. Trimming cost V 0 bases and J 1 base, with 17 bases left between them. Germline values: CDR1 SGHAT, CDR2 FQDESV (reference sequence). CDR3 coding DNA: TGTGCCAGCAGCTTAGCACCCCTCCGGGACTTTGGCACAGATACGCAGTATTTT. It encodes CASSLAPLRDFGTDTQYF.

The CDR3 protein is CSAIIPQRGTDTQYF. The CDR3 nucleotides are TGCAGTGCTATAATTCCCCAACGGGGGACAGATACGCAGTATTTT. The V gene is TRBV20-1, the J gene TRBJ2-3; TRBD2 is a possible D gene (6 bases). Germline assignment: CDR1 DFQATT and CDR2 SNEGSKA (reference sequence). This CDR3 is 15 amino acids long. The ends were cut back, 4 bases at V and 3 bases at J, with 17 bases in the middle.

The chain links TRBV3-1 to TRBJ1-1, with D maybe TRBD1 (6 bases). The CDR3 runs 15 residues. Germline V CDR1 and CDR2: LGHDT, YNNKEL (reference sequence). V was pared by 0 bases and J by 4 bases, with 12 bases between. The CDR3 DNA reads TGTGCCAGCAGCCAAGATCCAGGGGAAGGCACTGAAGCTTTCTTT. As protein: CASSQDPGEGTEAFF.

The V call is TRBV20-1, the J call TRBJ2-7, with a possible D match to TRBD2 (5 bases). V lost 0 bases, J lost 5 bases, and 14 bases lay in between. The CDR3 length is 14 residues. CDR1 and CDR2 (germline): DFQATT, SNEGSKA (reference sequence). CDR3 protein: CSARDTFRGNEQYF. The CDR3 coding sequence is TGCAGTGCTAGAGATACTTTTCGGGGTAACGAGCAGTACTTC.